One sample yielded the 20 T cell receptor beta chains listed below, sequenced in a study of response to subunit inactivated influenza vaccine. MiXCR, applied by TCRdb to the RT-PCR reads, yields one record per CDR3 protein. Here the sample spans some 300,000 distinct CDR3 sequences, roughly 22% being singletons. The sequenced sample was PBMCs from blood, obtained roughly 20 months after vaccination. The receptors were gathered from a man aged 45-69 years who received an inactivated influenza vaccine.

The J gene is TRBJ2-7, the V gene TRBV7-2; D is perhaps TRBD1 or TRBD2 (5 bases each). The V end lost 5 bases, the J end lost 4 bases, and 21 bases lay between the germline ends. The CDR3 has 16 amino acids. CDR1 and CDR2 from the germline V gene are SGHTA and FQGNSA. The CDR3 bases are TGTGCCAGCAGCGACCCCGGGACGGGTCCGGCGTACGAGCAGTACTTC. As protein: CASSDPGTGPAYEQYF.

As DNA, the CDR3 is TGCGCCAGCAGCCAGGGGACATGGGGCACTGAAGCTTTCTTT. Protein: CASSQGTWGTEAFF. V is TRBV5-1 and J is TRBJ1-1; D may be TRBD1 (6 bases). Germline V CDR1 and CDR2: SGHRS, YFSETQ. V lost 4 bases and J lost 4, with 14 bases in between. This CDR3 contains 14 residues. The whole variable domain, filled in from reference TRBV5-1 and TRBJ1-1, reads KAGVTQTPRYLIKTRGQQVTLSCSPISGHRSVSWYQQTPGQGLQFLFEYFSETQRNKGNFPGRFSGRQFSNSRSEMNVSTLELGDSALYLCASSQGTWGTEAFFGQGTRLTVV.

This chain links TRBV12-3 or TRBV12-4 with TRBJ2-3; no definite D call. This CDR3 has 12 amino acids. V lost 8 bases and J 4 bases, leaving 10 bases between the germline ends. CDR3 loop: CASQAPADTQYF. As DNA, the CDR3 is TGTGCCAGCCAGGCACCAGCAGATACGCAGTATTTT.

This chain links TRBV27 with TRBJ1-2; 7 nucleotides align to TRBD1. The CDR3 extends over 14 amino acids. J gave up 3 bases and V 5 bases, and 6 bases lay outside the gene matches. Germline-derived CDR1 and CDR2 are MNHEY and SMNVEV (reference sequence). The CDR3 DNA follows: TGTGCCAGCAGTCCCAGGGGGTGGGACTATGGCTACACCTTC. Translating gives CASSPRGWDYGYTF.

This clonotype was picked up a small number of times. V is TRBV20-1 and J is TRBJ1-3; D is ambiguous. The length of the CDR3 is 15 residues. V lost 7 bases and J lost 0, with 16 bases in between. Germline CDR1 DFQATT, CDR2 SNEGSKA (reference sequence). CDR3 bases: TGCAGTGTTTCTTCCGGGTCACACTCTGGAAACACCATATATTTT. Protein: CSVSSGSHSGNTIYF.

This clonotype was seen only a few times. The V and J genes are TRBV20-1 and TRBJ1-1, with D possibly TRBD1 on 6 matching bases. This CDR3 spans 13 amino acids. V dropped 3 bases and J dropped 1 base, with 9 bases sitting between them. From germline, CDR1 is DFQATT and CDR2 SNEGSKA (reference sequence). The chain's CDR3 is CSASRGGNTEAFF. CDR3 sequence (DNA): TGCAGTGCTAGTAGGGGGGGGAACACTGAAGCTTTCTTT.

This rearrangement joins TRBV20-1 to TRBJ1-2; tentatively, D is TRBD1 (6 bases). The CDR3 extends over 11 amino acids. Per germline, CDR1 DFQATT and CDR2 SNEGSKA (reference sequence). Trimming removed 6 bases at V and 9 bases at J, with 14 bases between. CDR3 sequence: CSATGTKSYTF. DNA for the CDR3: TGCAGTGCCACCGGGACAAAAAGCTACACCTTC.

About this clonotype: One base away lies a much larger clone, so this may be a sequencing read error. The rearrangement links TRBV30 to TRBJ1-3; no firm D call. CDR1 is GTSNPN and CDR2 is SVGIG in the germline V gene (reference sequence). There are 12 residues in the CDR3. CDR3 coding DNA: TGTGCCTGGAGTAAAGCTGGAAACACCATGTATTTT. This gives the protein CAWSKAGNTMYF.

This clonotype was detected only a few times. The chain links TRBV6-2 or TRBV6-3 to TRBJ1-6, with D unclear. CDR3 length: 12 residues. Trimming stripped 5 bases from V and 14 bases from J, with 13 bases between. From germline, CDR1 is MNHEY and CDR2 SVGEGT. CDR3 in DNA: TGTGCCAGCAGTACTGACCCGTTGACCCTCCACTTT. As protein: CASSTDPLTLHF.

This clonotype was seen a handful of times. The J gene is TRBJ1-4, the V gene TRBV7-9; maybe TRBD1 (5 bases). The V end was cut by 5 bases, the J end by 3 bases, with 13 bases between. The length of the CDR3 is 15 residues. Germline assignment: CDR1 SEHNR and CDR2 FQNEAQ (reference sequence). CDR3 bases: TGTGCCAGCAGCACCGGGACCCTGTCTAATGAAAAACTGTTTTTT. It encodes CASSTGTLSNEKLFF.

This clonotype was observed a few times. CDR3 coding DNA: TGCGCCAGCAGCAACCTAGCGAAGACCTACGAGCAGTACTTC. This translates into CASSNLAKTYEQYF. The chain couples TRBV5-1 to TRBJ2-7; TRBD2 is a possible D gene (6 bases). The CDR3 sequence is 14 residues long. Deletions cut 4 bases from V and 2 bases from J, with 13 bases between. Germline lookup yields CDR1 SGHRS and CDR2 YFSETQ. Filled out from reference TRBV5-1 and TRBJ2-7, the complete variable domain reads KAGVTQTPRYLIKTRGQQVTLSCSPISGHRSVSWYQQTPGQGLQFLFEYFSETQRNKGNFPGRFSGRQFSNSRSEMNVSTLELGDSALYLCASSNLAKTYEQYFGPGTRLTVT.

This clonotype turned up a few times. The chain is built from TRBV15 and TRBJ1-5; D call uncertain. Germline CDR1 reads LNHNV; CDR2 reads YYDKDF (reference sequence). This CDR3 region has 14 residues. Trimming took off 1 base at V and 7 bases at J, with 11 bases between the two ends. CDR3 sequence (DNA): TGTGCCACCAGCAGAGGAGCAGGCGACCAGCCCCAGCATTTT. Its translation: CATSRGAGDQPQHF. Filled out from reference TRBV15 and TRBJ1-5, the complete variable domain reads DAMVIQNPRYQVTQFGKPVTLSCSQTLNHNVMYWYQQKSSQAPKLLFHYYDKDFNNEADTPDNFQSRRPNTSFCFLDIRSPGLGDTAMYLCATSRGAGDQPQHFGDGTRLSIL.

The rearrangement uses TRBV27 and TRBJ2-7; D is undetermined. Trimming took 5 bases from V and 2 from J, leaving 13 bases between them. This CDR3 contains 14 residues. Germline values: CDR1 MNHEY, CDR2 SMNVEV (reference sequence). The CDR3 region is CASSPDGITYEQYF. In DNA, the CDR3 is TGTGCCAGCAGTCCCGACGGCATAACCTACGAGCAGTACTTC.

The DNA for the CDR3 is TGTGCCAGTATCCCCTCTGCGGGGGGCTCCTACAATGAGCAGTTCTTC. Translating gives CASIPSAGGSYNEQFF. The V call is TRBV19, the J call TRBJ2-1; 8 bases match TRBD2. The CDR3 consists of 16 residues. Germline CDR1 LNHDA, CDR2 SQIVND (reference sequence). The J segment lost 0 bases and the V segment lost 7 bases, leaving 8 bases of the junction unmatched.

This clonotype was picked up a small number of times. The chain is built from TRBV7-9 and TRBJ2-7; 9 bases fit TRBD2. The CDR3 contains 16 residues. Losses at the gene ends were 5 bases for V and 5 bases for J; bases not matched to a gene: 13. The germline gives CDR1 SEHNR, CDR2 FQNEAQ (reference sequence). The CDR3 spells CASSGLSGGPLNEQYF. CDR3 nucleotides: TGTGCCAGCAGCGGCCTTAGCGGGGGCCCTTTAAACGAGCAGTACTTC.

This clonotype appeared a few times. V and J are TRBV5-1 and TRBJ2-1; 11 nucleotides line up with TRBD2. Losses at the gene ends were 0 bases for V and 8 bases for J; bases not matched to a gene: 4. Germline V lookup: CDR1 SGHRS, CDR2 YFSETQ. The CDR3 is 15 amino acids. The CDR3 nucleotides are TGCGCCAGCAGCTTGGCGGTTAGCGGGAGGGATGAGCAGTTCTTC. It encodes CASSLAVSGRDEQFF. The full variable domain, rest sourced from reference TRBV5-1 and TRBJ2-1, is KAGVTQTPRYLIKTRGQQVTLSCSPISGHRSVSWYQQTPGQGLQFLFEYFSETQRNKGNFPGRFSGRQFSNSRSEMNVSTLELGDSALYLCASSLAVSGRDEQFFGPGTRLTVL.

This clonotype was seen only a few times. The CDR3 protein is CASSLTGAYTDTQYF. The CDR3 region has the DNA TGTGCCAGCAGTTTGACAGGAGCCTACACAGATACGCAGTATTTT. The chain couples TRBV12-3 or TRBV12-4 to TRBJ2-3; possible D gene TRBD1, 6 bases. Trimming shortened V by 3 bases and J by 2 bases, and 12 bases separated the two germline ends. The CDR3 length is 15 residues.

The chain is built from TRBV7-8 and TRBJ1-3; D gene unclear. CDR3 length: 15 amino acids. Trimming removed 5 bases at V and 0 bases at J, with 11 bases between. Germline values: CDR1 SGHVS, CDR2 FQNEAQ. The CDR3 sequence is CASSRSSHSGNTIYF. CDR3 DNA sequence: TGTGCCAGCAGCCGCAGCTCCCACTCTGGAAACACCATATATTTT.

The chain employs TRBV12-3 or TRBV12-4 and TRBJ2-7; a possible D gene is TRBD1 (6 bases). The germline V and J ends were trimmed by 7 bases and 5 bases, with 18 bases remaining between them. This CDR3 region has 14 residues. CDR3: CASTEGPGVHEQYF. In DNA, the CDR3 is TGTGCCAGCACCGAGGGGCCAGGGGTCCACGAGCAGTACTTC.

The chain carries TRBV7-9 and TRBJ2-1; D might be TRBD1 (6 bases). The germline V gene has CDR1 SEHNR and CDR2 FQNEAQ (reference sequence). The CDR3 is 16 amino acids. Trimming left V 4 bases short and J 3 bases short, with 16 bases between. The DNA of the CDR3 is TGTGCCAGCAGCTCCCACAGGGCTCTAAGCTACAATGAGCAGTTCTTC. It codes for CASSSHRALSYNEQFF.